The 11 T cell receptor beta chains below come from one sample, sequenced in a study of PD-1 blockade in classical Hodgkin lymphoma. Some clones are missing from TCRdb's copy, which holds only in-frame ones; the method was immunoSEQ multiplex PCR. Of fewer than 100,000 clones detected, under 95% appear once; the ten largest clones hold roughly 1.9%. This sample's time point: cycle 4 day 1 (C4D1), after 6 weeks of nivolumab. There was relapse after autologous stem cell transplantation in every patient, and there was variation in brentuximab vedotin exposure. Specimen: peripheral blood mononuclear cells (PBMCs), collected before the fourth cycle of nivolumab. These receptors originate from a human donor with classical Hodgkin lymphoma.

V and J are TRBV11-1 and TRBJ1-1; possibly TRBD1 for D (5 bases). The germline V gene encodes CDR1 SGHAT and CDR2 FQDESV (reference sequence). The CDR3 is 15 residues long. V gave up 10 bases and J gave up 5 bases, with 23 bases separating them. The CDR3 nucleotides are TGTGCCACACAGCCGGGACGGAGGGAATTTACTGAAGCTTTCTTT. It encodes CATQPGRREFTEAFF. The full variable domain, rest sourced from reference TRBV11-1 and TRBJ1-1, is EAEVAQSPRYKITEKSQAVAFWCDPISGHATLYWYRQILGQGPELLVQFQDESVVDDSQLPKDRFSAERLKGVDSTLKIQPAELGDSAMYLCATQPGRREFTEAFFGQGTRLTVV.

The V call is TRBV30, the J call TRBJ1-1; TRBD1 might be the D (6 bases). The CDR3 has 17 amino acids. Germline V gene lookup returns CDR1 GTSNPN and CDR2 SVGIG (reference sequence). Trimming shortened V by 4 bases and J by 4 bases, and 25 bases separated the two germline ends. DNA of the CDR3: TGTGCCTGGAATCCCACGGGGCAGGGGAGGTTGTTCACTGAAGCTTTCTTT. Translated: CAWNPTGQGRLFTEAFF.

This clone has just a few counts. The chain recombines TRBV19 with TRBJ1-2, with D possibly matching TRBD1 (6 bases). The germline CDR1 and CDR2 sequences are LNHDA and SQIVND (reference sequence). This CDR3 is built from 12 residues. Trimming shortened V by 8 bases and J by 4 bases, and 11 bases separated the two germline ends. Written as DNA, the CDR3 is TGTGCCAGTTCGGACAGCCCCTATGGCTACACCTTC. Its translation: CASSDSPYGYTF.

This rearrangement joins TRBV28 to TRBJ2-7; 8 bases map to TRBD1. The CDR3 runs to 13 residues. Germline V gene sequence: CDR1 MDHEN, CDR2 SYDVKM. With 5 bases clipped from V and 6 bases from J, the junction kept 6 bases outside the gene matches. CDR3: CASSPGQGGEQYF. CDR3 in DNA: TGTGCCAGCAGTCCAGGACAGGGCGGCGAGCAGTACTTC.

J is TRBJ2-2 and V is TRBV25-1; no clear D gene. The CDR3 runs to 14 residues. Germline CDR1 MGHDK, CDR2 SYGVNS. Trimming stripped 5 bases from V and 0 bases from J, with 7 bases between. The CDR3: CASSPPPNTGELFF. The CDR3 DNA follows: TGTGCCAGCAGTCCACCCCCGAACACCGGGGAGCTGTTTTTT.

The V call is TRBV28, the J call TRBJ2-7; D ambiguous. This CDR3 contains 13 residues. The germline V gene has CDR1 MDHEN and CDR2 SYDVKM. Trimming removed 7 bases from V and 2 bases from J, with 12 bases in between. CDR3 nucleotides: TGTGCCAGCATGCGGAGTCCCACCTACGAGCAGTACTTC. As protein: CASMRSPTYEQYF.

This clone was detected once. The chain is built from TRBV7-8 and TRBJ2-7; TRBD1 matches 7 bases. The V gene's germline CDR1 is SGHVS and CDR2 FQNEAQ. The CDR3 contains 16 residues. The J segment lost 3 bases and the V segment lost 5 bases, leaving 13 bases of the junction unmatched. The CDR3, as DNA: TGTGCCAGCAGCCACGGACAGGACCCACCTTTCTACGAGCAGTACTTC. Translating gives CASSHGQDPPFYEQYF.

This chain links TRBV7-9 with TRBJ2-5; D uncertain. V lost 7 bases, J lost 6 bases, and 12 bases lay in between. This CDR3 has 12 amino acids. The germline CDR1 and CDR2 sequences are SEHNR and FQNEAQ (reference sequence). CDR3 loop: CASTLRAKTQYF. Here the CDR3 DNA reads TGTGCCAGCACTTTGAGAGCAAAGACCCAGTACTTC.

The V and J genes are TRBV29-1 and TRBJ2-5; D is possibly TRBD2 (6 bases). Trimming took 5 bases from V and 5 from J, leaving 15 bases between them. The CDR3 covers 13 residues. In germline, CDR1 is SQVTM, CDR2 ANQGSEA. The CDR3 coding sequence is TGCAGCGTTTTCGGGGGAGAAAGCGAGACCCAGTACTTC. It yields the protein CSVFGGESETQYF.

A single count supports this clone. V gene TRBV18 combines with J gene TRBJ2-7; D possibly matches TRBD1 or TRBD2 (5 bases each). V was shortened by 4 bases and J by 9 bases, with 22 bases between the two germline ends. The CDR3 totals 15 residues. Germline V CDR1 and CDR2: KGHSH, LQKENI. The CDR3 nucleotides read TGTGCCAGCTCACGGGTGGGGCTAGCAGAGAGTGGGCAGTACTTC. Amino acid sequence: CASSRVGLAESGQYF.

The rearrangement links TRBV18 to TRBJ1-2; a weak D match, TRBD1 (6 bases). From germline, CDR1 is KGHSH and CDR2 LQKENI. The CDR3 loop spans 14 amino acids. The V end lost 3 bases, the J end lost 5 bases, and 13 bases lay between the germline ends. CDR3 in DNA: TGTGCCAGCTCACCCTCCGGGACAAGTTATGGCTACACCTTC. Translation gives CASSPSGTSYGYTF.